The following is a T cell receptor (beta chain) sequence with its context. There is no known antigen for this receptor. Base qualities are missing; no much larger clone stands one base away. The record originates from a study of T cell changes during pregnancy in multiple sclerosis (dated by TCRdb to 2018 to 2020). Context from the whole study: Changes in the T cell repertoire over the course of pregnancy were examined in this study in women with multiple sclerosis.

The method behind the library was the immunoSEQ multiplex PCR assay. TCRdb retrieved this table from immuneACCESS and kept in-frame rearrangements only. Not all clones are present; in checked studies, unresolved V genes account for under half, and no reason is known for the remainder. The sample records tens of thousands of clones, around 92% of which are singletons. The ten top clones hold around 2.6% of the sample. The germline V gene gives CDR1 as SGHRS and CDR2 as YFSETQ. CDR3 length: 13 amino acids, cysteine to phenylalanine. The sequence is cut down to CDR3 DNA, 39 bases in frame from base 1. The junction carries 4 bases between V and J, which are trimmed by 0 bases and 1 base respectively.

Sequenced here: peripheral blood, sampled before pregnancy. This TCR derives from a female donor with multiple sclerosis, enrolled in a pregnancy study. The chain is made from TRBV5-1 and TRBJ2-5; the D gene is not confidently resolved. The CDR3 reads CASSLGLQETQYF. At the DNA level, the sequence is TGCGCCAGCAGCTTGGGACTCCAAGAGACCCAGTACTTC.